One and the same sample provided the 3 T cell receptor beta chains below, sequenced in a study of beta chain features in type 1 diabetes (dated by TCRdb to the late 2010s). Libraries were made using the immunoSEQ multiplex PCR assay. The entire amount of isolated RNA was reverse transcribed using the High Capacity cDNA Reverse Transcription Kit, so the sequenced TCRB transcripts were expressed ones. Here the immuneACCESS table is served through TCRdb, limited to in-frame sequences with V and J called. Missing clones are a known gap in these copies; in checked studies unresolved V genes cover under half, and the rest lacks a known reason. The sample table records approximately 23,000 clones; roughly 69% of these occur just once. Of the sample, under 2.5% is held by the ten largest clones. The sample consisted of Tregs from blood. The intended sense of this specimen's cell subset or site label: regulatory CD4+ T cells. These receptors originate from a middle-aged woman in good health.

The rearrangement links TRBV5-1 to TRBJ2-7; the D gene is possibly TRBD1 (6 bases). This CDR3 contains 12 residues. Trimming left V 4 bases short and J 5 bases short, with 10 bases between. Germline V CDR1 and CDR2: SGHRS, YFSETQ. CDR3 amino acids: CASSKQGNEQYF. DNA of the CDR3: TGCGCCAGCAGCAAACAGGGAAACGAGCAGTACTTC.

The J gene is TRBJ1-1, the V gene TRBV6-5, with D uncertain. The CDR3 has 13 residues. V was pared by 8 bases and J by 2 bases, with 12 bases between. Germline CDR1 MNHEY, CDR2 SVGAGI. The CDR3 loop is CASARRANTEAFF. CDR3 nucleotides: TGTGCCAGCGCCCGGAGAGCCAACACTGAAGCTTTCTTT.

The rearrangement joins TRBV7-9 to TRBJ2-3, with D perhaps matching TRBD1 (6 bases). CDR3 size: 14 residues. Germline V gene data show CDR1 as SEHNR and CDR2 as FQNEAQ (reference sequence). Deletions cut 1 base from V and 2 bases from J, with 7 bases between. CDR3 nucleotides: TGTGCCAGCAGCTTAGGGACAGACACAGATACGCAGTATTTT. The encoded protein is CASSLGTDTDTQYF.